This T cell receptor beta chain originates from a study of blood T cell repertoires in COVID-19. Study overall: Specimens from acute and convalescent COVID-19 originated in the United States, Italy and Spain.

The V segment lost 4 bases and the J segment 0 bases; nucleotides outside the gene matches: 5. Looked up from germline, CDR1 is MNHNS and CDR2 is SASEGT. This CDR3 has 16 residues. TCRdb's copy holds only in-frame clones and misses some; the assay was immunoSEQ multiplex PCR. This sample has some 90,000 clones, with roughly 70% found just once. The sequence derives from an older woman in a cohort sampled during active or convalescent COVID-19. The sequenced sample was peripheral blood. The gene calls are TRBV6-1 and TRBJ1-4; 7 positions agree with TRBD1. The CDR3 region is CASSVGTVTTNEKLFF. CDR3 nucleotide sequence: TGTGCCAGCAGTGTGGGGACAGTGACAACTAATGAAAAACTGTTTTTT.